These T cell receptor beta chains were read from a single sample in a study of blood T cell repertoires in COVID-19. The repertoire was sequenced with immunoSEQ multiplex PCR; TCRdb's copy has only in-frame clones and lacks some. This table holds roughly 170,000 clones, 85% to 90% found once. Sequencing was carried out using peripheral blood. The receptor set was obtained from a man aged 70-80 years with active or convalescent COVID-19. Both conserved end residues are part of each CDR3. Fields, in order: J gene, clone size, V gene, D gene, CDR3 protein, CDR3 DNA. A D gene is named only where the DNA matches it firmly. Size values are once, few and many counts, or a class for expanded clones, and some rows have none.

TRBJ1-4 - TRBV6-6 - CASTKRKDRNEKLFF TGTGCCAGCACCAAGAGGAAGGACAGAAATGAAAAACTGTTTTTT
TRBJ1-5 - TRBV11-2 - CASSLDRGQPQHF TGTGCCAGCAGCTTAGATCGGGGTCAGCCCCAGCATTTT
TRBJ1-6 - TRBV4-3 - CASSQSQAGDSPLHF TGCGCCAGCAGCCAATCCCAGGCGGGGGATTCACCCCTCCACTTT
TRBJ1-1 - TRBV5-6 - CASSRMDRLNTEAFF TGTGCCAGCAGCCGGATGGACAGACTGAACACTGAAGCTTTCTTT
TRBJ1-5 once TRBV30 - CAWSAAGRISNQPQHF TGTGCCTGGAGTGCGGCAGGTCGGATTAGCAATCAGCCCCAGCATTTT
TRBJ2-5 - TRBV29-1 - CSVEAPGGRETQYF TGCAGCGTTGAAGCGCCTGGTGGCAGAGAGACCCAGTACTTC
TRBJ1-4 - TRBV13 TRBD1 CASSLRGRGLDEKLFF TGTGCCAGCAGCTTACGGGGCAGGGGGCTGGATGAAAAACTGTTTTTT
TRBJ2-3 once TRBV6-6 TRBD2 CASTPPGGDTQYF TGTGCCAGCACTCCCCCGGGGGGTGATACGCAGTATTTT
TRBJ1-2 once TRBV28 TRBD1 CASSWTGGHTRYTF TGTGCCAGCAGTTGGACAGGGGGACATACGCGCTACACCTTC
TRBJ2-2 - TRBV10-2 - CASSGPSLGTGELFF TGCGCCAGCAGTGGACCTAGCCTCGGCACCGGGGAGCTGTTTTTT
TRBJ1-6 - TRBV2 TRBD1 CASSTGGGSYNSPLHF TGTGCCAGCAGTACAGGGGGCGGTTCCTATAATTCACCCCTCCACTTT
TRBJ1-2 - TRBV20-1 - CSASSKGAREYGYTF TGCAGTGCTAGTAGCAAAGGGGCGCGGGAGTATGGCTACACCTTC
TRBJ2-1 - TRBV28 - CASSSYINEQFF TGTGCCAGCAGTTCGTATATCAATGAGCAGTTCTTC
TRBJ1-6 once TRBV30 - CAWSWWLGQSYNSPLHF TGTGCCTGGAGCTGGTGGTTGGGGCAGTCTTACAATTCACCCCTCCACTTT
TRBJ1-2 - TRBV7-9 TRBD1 CASSLGQGVNYGYTF TGTGCCAGCAGCTTGGGACAGGGGGTTAACTATGGCTACACCTTC
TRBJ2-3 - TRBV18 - CASSPQGNTDTQYF TGTGCCAGCTCACCACAGGGGAACACAGATACGCAGTATTTT
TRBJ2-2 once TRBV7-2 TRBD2 CASSWPKQRGVTTGELFF TGTGCCAGCAGCTGGCCGAAACAGCGGGGGGTGACCACCGGGGAGCTGTTTTTT
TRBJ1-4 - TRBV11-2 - CASSPTTGTEKLFF TGTGCCAGCAGCCCCACCACCGGGACAGAAAAACTGTTTTTT
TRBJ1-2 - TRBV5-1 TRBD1 CASSFTGAGYTF TGCGCCAGCAGCTTTACAGGGGCCGGCTACACCTTC
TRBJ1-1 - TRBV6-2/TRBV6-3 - CASSPGRGGGHMNTEAFF TGTGCCAGCAGCCCCGGGAGGGGTGGAGGACACATGAACACTGAAGCTTTCTTT
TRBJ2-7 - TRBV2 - CASGRGLLYEQYF TGTGCCAGCGGGCGGGGCCTTCTCTACGAGCAGTACTTC
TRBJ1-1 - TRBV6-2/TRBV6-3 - CASSYGSWVGPNTEAFF TGTGCCAGCAGTTACGGGTCATGGGTTGGGCCGAACACTGAAGCTTTCTTT
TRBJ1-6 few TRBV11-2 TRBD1 CASRPGQGISYNSPLHF TGTGCCAGCAGACCCGGACAGGGAATTTCCTATAATTCACCCCTCCACTTT
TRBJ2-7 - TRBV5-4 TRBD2 CASSSRTSGLYEQYF TGTGCCAGCAGCTCGCGGACTAGCGGCCTCTACGAGCAGTACTTC
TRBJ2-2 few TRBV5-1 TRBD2 CASSLPGTSGSAGELFF TGCGCCAGCAGCTTGCCCGGGACTAGCGGGAGTGCCGGGGAGCTGTTTTTT
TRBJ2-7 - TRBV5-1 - CASSLELANSYEQYF TGCGCCAGCAGCTTGGAGCTAGCGAACTCCTACGAGCAGTACTTC
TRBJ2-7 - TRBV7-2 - CASSLGLGRNYEQYF TGTGCCAGCAGCTTGGGGCTTGGTAGAAACTACGAGCAGTACTTC
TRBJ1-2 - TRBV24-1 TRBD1 CATSVSPGQGSYGYTF TGTGCCACCAGTGTTTCCCCTGGACAGGGATCCTATGGCTACACCTTC
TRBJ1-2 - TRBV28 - CASSWGGRSGYGYTF TGTGCCAGCTCCTGGGGGGGGAGGAGCGGCTATGGCTACACCTTC
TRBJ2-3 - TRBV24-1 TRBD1 CATSDPTGPKGDTQYF TGTGCCACCAGTGATCCGACAGGGCCTAAGGGGGATACGCAGTATTTT
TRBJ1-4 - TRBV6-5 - CASRKGGGREKLFF TGTGCCAGCAGAAAAGGGGGAGGGCGTGAAAAACTGTTTTTT
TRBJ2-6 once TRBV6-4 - CASSGKSSGANVLTF TGTGCCAGCAGTGGAAAGAGCTCTGGGGCCAACGTCCTGACTTTC
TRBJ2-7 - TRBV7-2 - CASSFYSGTPSYEQYF TGTGCCAGCAGCTTTTACTCCGGGACACCCTCCTACGAGCAGTACTTC
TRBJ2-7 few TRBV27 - CASSSAGTQRYEQYF TGTGCCAGCAGTTCCGCCGGGACTCAACGATACGAGCAGTACTTC
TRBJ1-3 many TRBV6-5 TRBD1 CASGRDRGRGTIYF TGTGCCAGCGGAAGGGACAGGGGTAGAGGAACCATATATTTT
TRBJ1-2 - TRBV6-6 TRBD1 CASSPGDSNYGYTF TGTGCCAGCAGCCCCGGGGACAGCAACTATGGCTACACCTTC
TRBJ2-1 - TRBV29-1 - CSAIVRGKNNEQFF TGCAGCGCGATTGTTCGGGGGAAGAACAATGAGCAGTTCTTC
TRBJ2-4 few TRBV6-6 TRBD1 CASSYETGGIIQYF TGTGCCAGCAGTTACGAGACAGGGGGTATCATTCAGTACTTC
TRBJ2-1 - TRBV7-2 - CASSLTGSSYNEQFF TGTGCCAGCAGCTTAACAGGGAGCTCCTACAATGAGCAGTTCTTC
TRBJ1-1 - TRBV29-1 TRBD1 CSVLRTGNTEAFF TGCAGCGTTCTCAGGACAGGGAACACTGAAGCTTTCTTT
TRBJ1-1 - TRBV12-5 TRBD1 CASGLVAKQGPLNTEAFF TGTGCTAGTGGTTTGGTCGCCAAACAGGGGCCCCTGAACACTGAAGCTTTCTTT
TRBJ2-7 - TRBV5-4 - CASSSRQDSYEQYF TGTGCCAGCAGCTCCCGACAGGACAGCTACGAGCAGTACTTC
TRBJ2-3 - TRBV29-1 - CSVGGDFTDTQYF TGCAGCGTTGGAGGGGACTTCACAGATACGCAGTATTTT
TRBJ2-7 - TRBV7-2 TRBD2 CASSLGTGRGVYEQYF TGTGCCAGCAGCTTAGGTACCGGGAGGGGGGTCTACGAGCAGTACTTC
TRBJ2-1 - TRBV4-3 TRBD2 CASSPQGLARHNEQFF TGCGCCAGCAGCCCTCAGGGACTAGCGCGACACAATGAGCAGTTCTTC
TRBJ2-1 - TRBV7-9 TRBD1 CASSLTGGTYNEQFF TGTGCCAGCAGCTTAACAGGGGGAACTTACAATGAGCAGTTCTTC
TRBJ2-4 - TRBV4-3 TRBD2 CASSQQRGTIQYF TGCGCCAGCAGCCAACAGCGGGGGACCATTCAGTACTTC
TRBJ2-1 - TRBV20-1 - CSARSDNEQFF TGCAGTGCTAGATCTGACAATGAGCAGTTCTTC
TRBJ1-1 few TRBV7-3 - CASSLIMNTEAFF TGTGCCAGCAGCTTAATCATGAACACTGAAGCTTTCTTT
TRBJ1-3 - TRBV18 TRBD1 CASSPIQGTSGNTIYF TGTGCCAGCTCACCTATACAGGGGACGTCCGGAAACACCATATATTTT
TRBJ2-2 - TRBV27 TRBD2 CASSLRGLMAGGDTGELFF TGTGCCAGCAGTTTAAGGGGTCTCATGGCGGGGGGGGACACCGGGGAGCTGTTTTTT